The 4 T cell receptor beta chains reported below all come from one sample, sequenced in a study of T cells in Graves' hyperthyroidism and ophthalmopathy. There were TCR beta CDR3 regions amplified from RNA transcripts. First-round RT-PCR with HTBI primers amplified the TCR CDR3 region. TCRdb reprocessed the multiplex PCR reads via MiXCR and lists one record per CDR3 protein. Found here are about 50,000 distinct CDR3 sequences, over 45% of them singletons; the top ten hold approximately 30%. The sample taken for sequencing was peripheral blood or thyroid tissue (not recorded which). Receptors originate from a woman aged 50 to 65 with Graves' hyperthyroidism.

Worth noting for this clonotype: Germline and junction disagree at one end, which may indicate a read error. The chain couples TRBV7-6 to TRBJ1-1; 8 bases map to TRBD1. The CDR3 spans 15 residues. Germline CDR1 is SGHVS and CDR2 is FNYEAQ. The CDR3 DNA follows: TGCGCCAGCAGCCTGGACAGGGAGGACGGCACTGAAGCTTTCTTT. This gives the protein CASSLDREDGTEAFF.

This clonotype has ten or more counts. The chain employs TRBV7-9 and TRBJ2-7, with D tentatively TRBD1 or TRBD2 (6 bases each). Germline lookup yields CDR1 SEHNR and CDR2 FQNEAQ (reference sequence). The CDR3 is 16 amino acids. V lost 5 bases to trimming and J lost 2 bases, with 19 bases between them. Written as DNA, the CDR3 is TGTGCCAGCAGCCCAAGCCGGGGGCCGCACACCTACGAGCAGTACTTC. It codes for CASSPSRGPHTYEQYF.

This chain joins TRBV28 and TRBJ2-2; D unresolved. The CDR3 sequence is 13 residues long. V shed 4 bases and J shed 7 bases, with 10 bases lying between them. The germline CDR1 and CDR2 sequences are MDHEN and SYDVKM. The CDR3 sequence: CASSSEGHGELFF. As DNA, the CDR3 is TGTGCCAGCAGTTCTGAAGGTCACGGGGAGCTGTTTTTT.

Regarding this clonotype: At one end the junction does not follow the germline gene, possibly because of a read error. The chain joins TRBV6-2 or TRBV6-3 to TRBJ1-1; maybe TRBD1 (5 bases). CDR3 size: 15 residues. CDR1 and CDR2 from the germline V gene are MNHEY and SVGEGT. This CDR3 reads CASGPRVLSNTGAFF. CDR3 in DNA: TGTGCCAGCGGTCCCAGGGTACTCTCCAACACTGGAGCTTTCTTT.